This TCR beta chain was recovered during a study of blood T cell repertoires in COVID-19. Overall study context: Both acute and convalescent COVID-19 samples were obtained from the United States, Italy and Spain. T cells, B-cell-depleted T cells, or PBMCs provided the cDNA or gDNA that served as material.

In the authors' workflow: Researchers report that nucleated cell counts were estimated from reference gene primer amplification. Sequencing used immunoSEQ multiplex PCR; TCRdb keeps in-frame clones, though not all of them. Clone size and the V and J calls come from that table; the DNA yielded D and trimming. Seen here are 99,000 or so clones, over 80% observed once, and the top ten hold under 2%. The germline V gene has CDR1 SGDLS and CDR2 YYNGEE. Trimming took 4 bases from V and 5 from J, leaving 19 bases between them. The CDR3 contains 15 residues. The sample was peripheral blood. V usage is TRBV9 and J usage is TRBJ2-7; TRBD2 is a possible D gene (6 bases). This receptor was obtained from a man aged 70 or older with active or convalescent COVID-19. DNA for the CDR3: TGTGCCAGCAGCTCCCGCCGACTAGTCCCGGACGAGCAGTACTTC. It codes for CASSSRRLVPDEQYF.